Presented here are 16 T cell receptor beta chains from one specimen sequenced in a study of shared clonotypes between healthy human individuals (dated by TCRdb to the early 2020s). Libraries were built with the immunoSEQ multiplex PCR assay. The clones in this table, taken by TCRdb from immuneACCESS, are in-frame only. Not every clone is retained; where verified, under half of the shortfall comes from an unresolved V gene, and the cause of the rest is unknown. The sample table holds 2 million or so clones, of which about 95% were seen once. Together, the top ten hold 1% to 1.3% of the sample. CD8 naive samples consisted of CD45RO-negative cells that were positively selected for CCR7, yielding a CD45RA+CCR7+ population without TemRA cells. Sequencing was carried out using naive CD8+ T cells sorted from blood. According to the study, the label for this sample's cell subset or site signals: CD45RA+CCR7+. These TCRs come from a man in his late teens or twenties in good health.

The rearrangement joins TRBV7-9 to TRBJ2-3, with 11 bases aligning to TRBD2. Germline lookup yields CDR1 SEHNR and CDR2 FQNEAQ (reference sequence). This CDR3 is built from 14 residues. Losses at the gene ends were 7 bases for V and 4 bases for J; bases not matched to a gene: 4. This chain's CDR3 is CASIRGLAADTQYF. CDR3 DNA sequence: TGTGCCAGCATTCGGGGACTAGCGGCAGATACGCAGTATTTT.

As concerns this clone: This specimen includes other DNA sequences encoding the same CDR3. V gene TRBV11-2 combines with J gene TRBJ2-1, with 15 bases fitting TRBD2. This CDR3 has 15 residues. Germline-derived CDR1 and CDR2 are SGHAT and FQNNGV. Unmatched junction bases numbered 3, after V lost 4 bases and J lost 8 bases. The CDR3 sequence: CASSSGLAGGYEQFF. The DNA for the CDR3 is TGTGCCAGCAGCTCGGGACTAGCGGGAGGTTATGAGCAGTTCTTC.

The chain couples TRBV2 to TRBJ1-2, with TRBD1 matching over 10 bases. The CDR3 runs 19 residues. V trimming: 0 bases; J trimming: 1 base; junction bases outside the gene matches: 11. Germline V gene lookup returns CDR1 SNHLY and CDR2 FYNNEI. The CDR3 reads CASSEARKGQGRFNYGYTF. As DNA, the CDR3 is TGTGCCAGCAGTGAAGCGCGGAAGGGACAGGGGCGTTTTAACTATGGCTACACCTTC.

This clone is a singleton in its sample. This sequence joins TRBV11-2 and TRBJ1-1; 8 bases are a match to TRBD1. J lost 3 bases, V lost 11 bases, and 8 bases had no gene match. The CDR3 has 13 residues. Germline V gives CDR1 SGHAT, CDR2 FQNNGV. CDR3 protein: CADDRGEDTEAFF. The CDR3 DNA reads as TGTGCCGACGACAGGGGAGAGGACACTGAAGCTTTCTTT. Combining the CDR3 with reference TRBV11-2 and TRBJ1-1 gives the whole variable domain EAGVAQSPRYKIIEKRQSVAFWCNPISGHATLYWYQQILGQGPKLLIQFQNNGVVDDSQLPKDRFSAERLKGVDSTLKIQPAKLEDSAVYLCADDRGEDTEAFFGQGTRLTVV.

V usage is TRBV7-6 and J usage is TRBJ1-1, with D unresolved. The CDR3 is made up of 14 amino acids. V lost 0 bases, J lost 0 bases, and 5 bases lay in between. Germline V gene sequence: CDR1 SGHVS, CDR2 FNYEAQ. CDR3 amino acids: CASSLASVNTEAFF. The DNA for the CDR3 is TGTGCCAGCAGCTTAGCATCTGTGAACACTGAAGCTTTCTTT.

The chain couples TRBV7-9 to TRBJ1-4; D is unresolved. Deletions cut 5 bases from V and 8 bases from J, with 12 bases between. Germline V gene lookup returns CDR1 SEHNR and CDR2 FQNEAQ (reference sequence). This CDR3 has 13 amino acids. In nucleotides, the CDR3 is TGTGCCAGCAGCCTCACGATGTCGGAAAAACTGTTTTTT. Amino acids: CASSLTMSEKLFF.

This rearrangement joins TRBV5-4 to TRBJ2-7, with TRBD1 identical over 8 bases. Germline values: CDR1 SGHNT, CDR2 YYREEE (reference sequence). Trimming took 4 bases from V and 4 from J; bases not matched to a gene: 7. The CDR3 loop spans 14 amino acids. CDR3 sequence: CASSLDRGWYEQYF. The DNA for the CDR3 is TGTGCCAGCAGCCTCGACAGGGGCTGGTACGAGCAGTACTTC. The whole variable domain, filled in from reference TRBV5-4 and TRBJ2-7, reads ETGVTQSPTHLIKTRGQQVTLRCSSQSGHNTVSWYQQALGQGPQFIFQYYREEENGRGNFPPRFSGLQFPNYSSELNVNALELDDSALYLCASSLDRGWYEQYFGPGTRLTVT.

With regard to this clone: This specimen includes other DNA sequences encoding the same CDR3. The chain uses TRBV4-1 and TRBJ1-1; D is unresolved. This CDR3 has 13 residues. V was trimmed by 1 base and J by 4 bases, leaving 7 bases between them. Germline lookup yields CDR1 MGHRA and CDR2 YSYEKL. The CDR3 protein is CASSQVGGTEAFF. CDR3 coding DNA: TGCGCCAGCAGCCAAGTCGGAGGCACTGAAGCTTTCTTT.

The chain couples TRBV5-1 to TRBJ1-1, with D uncertain. V lost 4 bases to trimming and J lost 1 base, with 11 bases between them. This CDR3 region has 14 residues. Germline V gene sequence: CDR1 SGHRS, CDR2 YFSETQ. The CDR3 region is CASSNVLGNTEAFF. The CDR3 region has the DNA TGCGCCAGCAGCAACGTACTAGGGAACACTGAAGCTTTCTTT.

V usage is TRBV28 and J usage is TRBJ1-3; 7 positions agree with TRBD1. The V segment lost 5 bases and the J segment 4 bases; nucleotides outside the gene matches: 2. Germline loops: CDR1 MDHEN, CDR2 SYDVKM. The CDR3 sequence is 13 residues long. CDR3 DNA sequence: TGTGCCAGCAGTGGGACAGTCGGAAACACCATATATTTT. It encodes CASSGTVGNTIYF.

The rearrangement uses TRBV5-6 and TRBJ1-2; no clear D. Trimming pared 0 bases from V and 3 bases from J, leaving 12 bases between. The CDR3 is 15 residues long. The germline CDR1 and CDR2 sequences are SGHDT and YYEEEE. The CDR3 region is CASSLGRAAHYGYTF. The CDR3 DNA reads TGTGCCAGCAGCTTGGGGCGGGCGGCCCACTATGGCTACACCTTC.

The genes are TRBV5-6 and TRBJ2-2; perhaps TRBD1 as D (5 bases). Germline V gene sequence: CDR1 SGHDT, CDR2 YYEEEE. The CDR3 runs to 16 residues. The V gene lost 4 bases and the J gene lost 3 bases, with 16 bases spanning the gap. As DNA, the CDR3 is TGTGCCAGCAGCGGGATCAGGGATATGGACACCGGGGAGCTGTTTTTT. Protein sequence: CASSGIRDMDTGELFF. Supplemented by reference TRBV5-6 and TRBJ2-2, the full variable domain reads DAGVTQSPTHLIKTRGQQVTLRCSPKSGHDTVSWYQQALGQGPQFIFQYYEEEERQRGNFPDRFSGHQFPNYSSELNVNALLLGDSALYLCASSGIRDMDTGELFFGEGSRLTVL.

This clone has a single count. The chain has TRBV10-1 and TRBJ1-2; 9 bases are shared with TRBD1. This CDR3 spans 14 amino acids. The trim removed 6 bases at V and 2 bases at J, leaving 4 bases unmatched. CDR1 WNHNN and CDR2 SYGVQD come from the germline V gene (reference sequence). Here the CDR3 reads CASRRDRVNYGYTF. Written as DNA, the CDR3 is TGCGCCAGCAGGCGGGACAGGGTAAACTATGGCTACACCTTC.

The chain links TRBV6-5 to TRBJ2-5; 11 bases align to TRBD2. With 3 bases clipped from V and 4 bases from J, the junction kept 7 bases outside the gene matches. The CDR3 contains 16 residues. Germline CDR1 MNHEY, CDR2 SVGAGI. CDR3 nucleotide sequence: TGTGCCAGCAGTTATGCCGTAGCGGGAGGGGGAGAGACCCAGTACTTC. Translated, it gives CASSYAVAGGGETQYF.

The chain employs TRBV11-2 and TRBJ1-1; D is possibly TRBD1 (5 bases). Trimming pared 5 bases from V and 1 base from J, leaving 17 bases between. This CDR3 is 16 amino acids long. Germline V gene lookup returns CDR1 SGHAT and CDR2 FQNNGV. The CDR3 bases are TGTGCCAGCAGCAACCGGGAGGGGCGTCGGAACACTGAAGCTTTCTTT. Its protein is CASSNREGRRNTEAFF.

This chain uses TRBV10-3 with TRBJ2-3; 7 bases map to TRBD1. Germline assignment: CDR1 ENHRY and CDR2 SYGVKD. V gave up 3 bases and J gave up 5 bases; unmatched junction bases: 5. The CDR3 sequence is 14 residues long. The chain's CDR3 is CAISDWDSLDTQYF. CDR3 DNA: TGTGCCATCAGTGACTGGGACAGCCTAGATACGCAGTATTTT.